The entry that follows covers one T cell receptor (beta chain) sequence. The table came from immunoSEQ multiplex PCR; TCRdb's copy has only in-frame clones and leaves some out. The sample lists tens of thousands of clones, 82% occurring once. Germline V gene lookup returns CDR1 SGHNT and CDR2 YYREEE (reference sequence). V was trimmed by 1 base and J by 7 bases, leaving 17 bases between them. The length of the CDR3 is 15 residues. This sample stems from a study of glioma-infiltrating T cells after dendritic cell vaccination. Across the study: Patients had newly diagnosed or recurrent glioblastoma and received dendritic cell vaccines.

This chain joins TRBV5-4 and TRBJ2-5; TRBD1 might be the D (6 bases). This sequence was found in a human donor with glioblastoma. Specimen: blood, collected before dendritic cell vaccination. In DNA form, the CDR3 reads TGTGCCAGCAGCTTGAAGGGGGTTCCGTTAGGGACCCAGTACTTC. It encodes CASSLKGVPLGTQYF.